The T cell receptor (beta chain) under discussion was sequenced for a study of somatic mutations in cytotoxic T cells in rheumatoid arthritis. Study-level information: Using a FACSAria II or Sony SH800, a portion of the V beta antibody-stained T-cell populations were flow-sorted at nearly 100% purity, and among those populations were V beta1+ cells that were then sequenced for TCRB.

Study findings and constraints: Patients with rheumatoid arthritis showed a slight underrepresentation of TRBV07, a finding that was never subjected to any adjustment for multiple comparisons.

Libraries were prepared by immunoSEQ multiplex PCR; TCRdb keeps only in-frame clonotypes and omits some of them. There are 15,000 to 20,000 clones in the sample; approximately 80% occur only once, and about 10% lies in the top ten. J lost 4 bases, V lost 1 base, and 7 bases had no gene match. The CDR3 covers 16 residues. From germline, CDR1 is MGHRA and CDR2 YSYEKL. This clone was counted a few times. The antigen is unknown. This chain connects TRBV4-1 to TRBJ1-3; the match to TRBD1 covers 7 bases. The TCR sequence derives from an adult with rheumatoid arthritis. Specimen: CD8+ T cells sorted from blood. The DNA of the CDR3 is TGCGCCAGCAGCCAAGTTCGCGACAGGGCGGGAAACACCATATATTTT. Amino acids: CASSQVRDRAGNTIYF.